This T cell receptor (beta chain) is drawn from a study of OX40 agonist ivuxolimab in advanced cancers. Across the study: An agonistic anti-OX40 (CD134) antibody, ivuxolimab, was used to treat the patients.

The CDR3 covers 14 residues. J was trimmed by 2 bases and V by 5 bases; bases with no gene match: 6. In germline, CDR1 is SGHRS, CDR2 YFSETQ. The protocol was immunoSEQ multiplex PCR, while the TCRdb copy is restricted to in-frame clones and leaves out a portion. The sample holds about 77,000 clones, around 90% seen once. The sequencing here drew on CD4+ or CD8+ T cells sorted from blood, taken in a trial of the OX40 agonist ivuxolimab. The chain links TRBV5-1 to TRBJ1-2; 7 bases agree with TRBD1. The receptor was isolated from an adult with an advanced solid tumor such as melanoma, head and neck, liver or kidney cancer. DNA of the CDR3: TGCGCCAGCAGGAGGGGGCTAGAGAACTATGGCTACACCTTC. This codes for CASRRGLENYGYTF.